This passage covers 7 T cell receptor beta chains from one sample sequenced in a study of human T cells and chemical hapten exposure. One entry per CDR3 protein results from TCRdb running MiXCR on the RACE reads. The sample comprises 250,000 to 300,000 distinct CDR3 sequences, roughly 7.4% of which are singletons, and about 1.2% rests with the top ten. Time point denoted: pre-sensitization, week 0. Documented treatment: therapeutic diphenylcyclopropenone sensitization with weekly scalp DPC. The starting material was whole blood, obtained in connection with sensitization to the hapten diphenylcyclopropenone (DPC). The receptors were gathered from a man between 18 and 35 years old with alopecia areata. Some clones in this sample may be carry-over from other donors' samples.

This clonotype was picked up a small number of times. The chain joins TRBV2 to TRBJ2-3; 8 nucleotides agree with TRBD2. The germline V gene encodes CDR1 SNHLY and CDR2 FYNNEI. Unmatched junction bases numbered 14, after V lost 0 bases and J lost 0 bases. CDR3 length: 20 residues. The chain's CDR3 is CASSEAGWGSGDSSTDTQYF. As DNA, the CDR3 is TGTGCCAGCAGTGAAGCTGGTTGGGGTAGCGGGGATTCTAGCACAGATACGCAGTATTTT.

The chain has TRBV7-9 and TRBJ2-3; 9 nucleotides agree with TRBD1. Losses at the gene ends were 7 bases for V and 3 bases for J; bases not matched to a gene: 14. CDR3 size: 17 residues. The V gene's germline CDR1 is SEHNR and CDR2 FQNEAQ (reference sequence). The CDR3 region is CASIHPLWTGVTDTQYF. The CDR3 nucleotides are TGTGCCAGCATCCACCCTTTATGGACAGGGGTAACAGATACGCAGTATTTT.

This rearrangement joins TRBV20-1 to TRBJ1-1; D uncertain. Germline V lookup: CDR1 DFQATT, CDR2 SNEGSKA (reference sequence). This CDR3 contains 12 residues. V was clipped by 5 bases and J by 8 bases, with 15 bases between them. CDR3 bases: TGCAGTGCTGGCCGCGCTGGGCTCGAAGCTTTCTTT. Its protein product is CSAGRAGLEAFF.

The gene calls are TRBV7-9 and TRBJ1-1; 7 nucleotides line up with TRBD1. V shed 4 bases and J 6 bases; nucleotides not matched to a gene: 14. Germline V gives CDR1 SEHNR, CDR2 FQNEAQ (reference sequence). The CDR3 extends over 16 amino acids. The CDR3 region is CASSSATGNVIAEAFF. CDR3 in DNA: TGTGCCAGCAGCTCGGCGACAGGGAACGTCATTGCTGAAGCTTTCTTT.

Only a few counts were recorded for this clonotype. The chain carries TRBV7-9 and TRBJ1-5, with TRBD1 as a possible D gene (6 bases). Germline loops: CDR1 SEHNR, CDR2 FQNEAQ (reference sequence). Between the trimmed V and J ends, which lost 5 bases and 1 base, there was a span of 9 bases. This CDR3 region has 14 residues. The CDR3 loop is CASSRDISNQPQHF. DNA of the CDR3: TGTGCCAGCAGCAGGGACATCAGCAATCAGCCCCAGCATTTT.

The genes are TRBV6-2 or TRBV6-3 and TRBJ2-1; 7 bases map to TRBD2. Trimming removed 6 bases from V and 9 bases from J; junction bases left unmatched: 8. Germline V gives CDR1 MNHEY, CDR2 SVGEGT. The CDR3 extends over 13 amino acids. DNA of the CDR3: TGTGCCAGCAGGACCGGACTAGTCGGTGAGCAGTTCTTC. Residues: CASRTGLVGEQFF.

This clonotype has a count of ten or more. V is TRBV27 and J is TRBJ1-1; D is uncertain. Germline V gene sequence: CDR1 MNHEY, CDR2 SMNVEV (reference sequence). V shed 3 bases and J shed 0 bases, with 11 bases lying between them. This CDR3 comprises 15 residues. The CDR3 sequence: CASSLVRNVNTEAFF. The CDR3 DNA follows: TGTGCCAGCAGTTTGGTTAGGAACGTGAACACTGAAGCTTTCTTT.